The 14 T cell receptor beta chains presented below share a single source sample, sequenced in a study of shared clonotypes between healthy human individuals. Here immunoSEQ multiplex PCR was the method, and the copy in TCRdb shows in-frame clones only, minus some. The repertoire consists of more than 550,000 clones, with around 92% occurring once and the leading ten covering more than 20%. CD45RO negativity and positive selection for CCR7 defined naive CD8 cells, a population that excluded terminally differentiated effector memory CD45RA+ cells. The material sequenced was naive CD8+ T cells sorted from blood. Receptor source: a young man in good health.

The genes are TRBV9 and TRBJ2-7, with TRBD1 matching 8 bases. CDR1 SGDLS and CDR2 YYNGEE come from the germline V gene. There are 14 residues in the CDR3. The junction had 6 bases not matched to a gene; V was cut back by 4 bases and J by 3 bases. The CDR3 protein is CASSPGQGDYEQYF. The DNA for the CDR3 is TGTGCCAGCAGCCCAGGACAGGGCGACTACGAGCAGTACTTC.

The chain has TRBV27 and TRBJ2-3; weak D call: TRBD2 (6 bases). V was clipped by 3 bases and J by 11 bases, with 21 bases between them. CDR3 length: 15 amino acids. Per germline, CDR1 MNHEY and CDR2 SMNVEV (reference sequence). The CDR3 DNA reads as TGTGCCAGCAGTTTTGTGGGAGGCTCCCCCGGGGAGCAGTATTTT. Its protein is CASSFVGGSPGEQYF.

The chain joins TRBV28 to TRBJ2-1, with TRBD2 matching over 8 bases. The germline V gene encodes CDR1 MDHEN and CDR2 SYDVKM. Losses at the gene ends were 5 bases for V and 13 bases for J; bases not matched to a gene: 13. The CDR3 runs to 14 residues. The CDR3 sequence: CASSLSSGGLLQFF. In DNA form, the CDR3 reads TGTGCCAGCAGTCTATCCAGCGGGGGCCTCCTTCAGTTCTTC.

The chain carries TRBV5-4 and TRBJ2-1, with 8 positions matching TRBD2. The CDR3 has 15 residues. CDR1 SGHNT and CDR2 YYREEE come from the germline V gene (reference sequence). The V segment lost 1 base and the J segment 4 bases; nucleotides outside the gene matches: 4. CDR3 nucleotide sequence: TGTGCCAGCAGCTTGAAAGCGGGAGATTACAATGAGCAGTTCTTC. Translation: CASSLKAGDYNEQFF.

The V gene is TRBV6-5, the J gene TRBJ1-5; weak D call: TRBD1 (6 bases). This CDR3 has 13 amino acids. Trimming cost V 4 bases and J 4 bases, with 8 bases left between them. CDR1 and CDR2 (germline): MNHEY, SVGAGI. Written as DNA, the CDR3 is TGTGCCAGCAGTTTCCAGGGGAATCAGCCCCAGCATTTT. It is translated as CASSFQGNQPQHF.

This sequence joins TRBV6-5 and TRBJ2-3, with 10 bases matching TRBD2. The J segment lost 4 bases and the V segment lost 6 bases, leaving 4 bases of the junction unmatched. This CDR3 is built from 14 residues. CDR1 MNHEY and CDR2 SVGAGI come from the germline V gene. CDR3: CASSTTSGADTQYF. CDR3 DNA sequence: TGTGCCAGCAGCACTACTAGCGGGGCAGATACGCAGTATTTT.

As DNA, the CDR3 is TGTGCCAGCAGTCTATCGAGCCTGGGGACGGGCTACGAGCAGTACTTC. It yields the protein CASSLSSLGTGYEQYF. The genes are TRBV6-6 and TRBJ2-7; D possibly matches TRBD1 or TRBD2 (5 bases each). CDR1 MNHNY and CDR2 SVGAGI come from the germline V gene (reference sequence). The germline V and J ends were trimmed by 5 bases and 3 bases, with 20 bases remaining between them. This CDR3 has 16 residues.

The CDR3 coding sequence is TGTGCCAGCAGTGAGGGTCTAGCGGGAGACGAGCAGTACTTC. Translating gives CASSEGLAGDEQYF. The rearrangement links TRBV2 to TRBJ2-7; 10 bases match TRBD2. The CDR3 has 14 residues. J was trimmed by 5 bases and V by 3 bases; bases with no gene match: 4. In germline, CDR1 is SNHLY, CDR2 FYNNEI.

Details on this clone: One end of the junction fails to match germline, which may point to a read error. This chain connects TRBV7-9 to TRBJ2-7; TRBD1 is a possible D gene (6 bases). Per germline, CDR1 SEHNR and CDR2 FQNEAQ (reference sequence). CDR3 length equals 14 residues. CDR3 sequence (DNA): TGTGCCAGCAGCTTAAGCCCGACAGGCTACCATCCCGACTTC. This encodes CASSLSPTGYHPDF.

This clone was seen more than once but under ten times. The V and J genes are TRBV12-5 and TRBJ2-1, with D uncertain. Deletions cut 6 bases from V and 7 bases from J, with 7 bases between. CDR1 and CDR2 from the germline V gene are LGHNT and FRNRAP. The CDR3 totals 11 residues. CDR3 region: CASGHRNEQFF. CDR3 nucleotides: TGTGCTAGTGGCCACCGGAATGAGCAGTTCTTC.

Details on this clone: A far larger clone lies a single base away; this is likely a read error. Other DNA sequences in this specimen translate into the identical CDR3. This chain links TRBV28 with TRBJ1-2, with unresolved D. Trimming left V 4 bases short and J 4 bases short, with 4 bases between. Germline V gene lookup returns CDR1 MDHEN and CDR2 SYDVKM. This CDR3 spans 11 amino acids. The DNA for the CDR3 is TGTGCCAGCAGTTCAAGCTATGGCTACACCTTC. It translates to CASSSSYGYTF.

The J gene is TRBJ2-5, the V gene TRBV5-4, with TRBD1 identical over 8 bases. The V gene end was trimmed by 0 bases and the J gene end by 5 bases; junction bases not matched to a gene: 6. This CDR3 contains 15 residues. Germline loops: CDR1 SGHNT, CDR2 YYREEE (reference sequence). This CDR3 is CASSLGGQATETQYF. DNA for the CDR3: TGTGCCAGCAGCTTGGGGGGACAGGCAACCGAGACCCAGTACTTC.

The gene calls are TRBV28 and TRBJ2-7; 13 nucleotides agree with TRBD2. J gave up 4 bases and V 6 bases, and 9 bases lay outside the gene matches. The CDR3 runs 16 residues. The germline V gene encodes CDR1 MDHEN and CDR2 SYDVKM. The CDR3, as DNA: TGTGCCAGCAGACCCGGACTAGCGGGAGCTAAATACGAGCAGTACTTC. It is translated as CASRPGLAGAKYEQYF.

The CDR3: CASLSFLGELNGELFF. The CDR3 bases are TGCGCCAGCCTCTCTTTTTTGGGGGAGTTAAACGGGGAGCTGTTTTTT. The V and J genes are TRBV10-2 and TRBJ2-2; tentatively, D is TRBD1 or TRBD2 (5 bases each). CDR1 and CDR2 from the germline V gene are WSHSY and SAAADI. This CDR3 has 16 amino acids. Trimming took off 8 bases at V and 7 bases at J, with 23 bases between the two ends.